Only a few counts were recorded for the clone carrying this T cell receptor (beta chain). The sample belongs to a study of tumor-infiltrating lymphocytes in primary liver carcinoma. Blood RNA originated from unsorted whole blood, with germline DNA additionally extracted. TCR beta cDNA was prepared out of roughly 490 ng total RNA by means of a constant-region primer. Investigators got TCR beta libraries out of three nested multiplex PCR rounds, done with slightly modified ARM-PCR. Use of TRBV1-TRBV30 forward primers with a C-beta reverse primer characterized the first two PCR rounds, which lasted about 9 cycles each. TCRdb processed the multiplex PCR reads anew with MiXCR; each CDR3 protein has one entry. The sample holds 310,000 or so distinct CDR3 sequences, 50% to 75% seen once. With 5 bases clipped from V and 0 bases from J, the junction kept 11 bases outside the gene matches. The CDR3 length is 19 residues. The germline CDR1 and CDR2 sequences are SEHNR and FQNEAQ (reference sequence).

Sequencing used peripheral blood. The receptor comes from a woman in her 30s with primary liver carcinoma and hepatitis B virus infection. The chain carries TRBV7-9 and TRBJ2-1; TRBD2 aligns across 12 bases. The CDR3 spells CASSPKPLAGGFSYNEQFF. CDR3 nucleotide sequence: TGTGCCAGCAGCCCGAAACCTCTAGCGGGAGGGTTCTCCTACAATGAGCAGTTCTTC.